These T cell receptor beta chains were read from a single sample in a study of blood T cells in healthy people across ages. Each CDR3 protein gets one entry after TCRdb re-called the 5' RACE reads with MiXCR. The sample records 1.5 million to 2 million distinct CDR3 sequences, roughly two fifths being singletons. The material sequenced was blood. Receptors originate from a human donor in good health. Both conserved end residues are part of each CDR3.

J	V	CDR3
TRBJ2-5	TRBV20-1	CSAESGGEETQYF
TRBJ1-6	TRBV6-1	CASSGSATYYNSPLHF
TRBJ1-2	TRBV11-2	CASSLQQGVGYTF
TRBJ2-1	TRBV15	CATSRDGVGGNEQFF
TRBJ2-4	TRBV6-5	CASSYSGGDLGKNIQYF
TRBJ1-2	TRBV7-3	CASSPSGGGDYGYTF
TRBJ1-2	TRBV4-1	CASSPTWRDRGVKGYTF
TRBJ2-7	TRBV6-1	CASSEALQGANSYEQYF
TRBJ2-7	TRBV3-1	CASSHLPGQGKGEQYF
TRBJ2-3	TRBV15	CATSSQGWTDTQYF
TRBJ2-1	TRBV14	CASSRVAYSQGAGVYNEQFF
TRBJ2-3	TRBV9	CASSVVGRDLRDTQYF
TRBJ2-3	TRBV29-1	CSVTGDPSTDTQYF
TRBJ1-5	TRBV12-3/TRBV12-4	CASSPGHIPVSNQPQHF
TRBJ2-1	TRBV7-8	CASSLEGPRDTNEQFF
TRBJ2-1	TRBV11-1	CASSPKTTRGYNEQFF
TRBJ2-3	TRBV20-1	CSAMTGGRPDTQYF
TRBJ2-7	TRBV6-6	CASSYSAGSSYEQYF
TRBJ2-3	TRBV12-3/TRBV12-4	CASRMGGADTQYF
TRBJ1-5	TRBV20-1	CSARDPSGGVNQPQHF
TRBJ1-5	TRBV12-5	CASGQDTQPQHF
TRBJ2-7	TRBV2	CASSEPGDLEQYF
TRBJ2-5	TRBV5-1	CASSLGGKLQETQYF
TRBJ2-5	TRBV11-1	CASSSLAGQETQYF
TRBJ2-5	TRBV20-1	CSASKLEETQYF
TRBJ2-1	TRBV29-1	CSTGGGPFSYNEQFF
TRBJ2-6	TRBV20-1	CSAYGELYSGANVLTF
TRBJ1-5	TRBV29-1	CSVGTEEQPQHF
TRBJ2-3	TRBV6-2/TRBV6-3	CASSRHQDTDTQYF
TRBJ2-7	TRBV7-2	CASSIRSGTSGGNPYEQYF
TRBJ1-1	TRBV20-1	CSGPRTGSTEAFF
TRBJ2-5	TRBV6-5	CASSYDPEETQYF
TRBJ2-5	TRBV7-2	CASSEGLAGGKYF
TRBJ1-4	TRBV20-1	CSAPDFIRGWPNEKLFF
TRBJ2-5	TRBV9	CASSVEGSGGLQETQYF
TRBJ2-3	TRBV20-1	CSVGNTQYF
TRBJ1-1	TRBV2	CASSVGVGVAEAFF
TRBJ2-5	TRBV4-3	CASSQDVAGGGLETQYF
TRBJ2-1	TRBV7-3	CASSFSPNGRNEQFF
TRBJ2-1	TRBV20-1	CSARDFPTGEQFF